One sample yielded the 24 T cell receptor beta chains listed below, sequenced in a study of blood T cell repertoires in COVID-19. TCRdb's table, derived via immunoSEQ multiplex PCR, lists solely in-frame clones and lacks some. The repertoire consists of roughly 150,000 clones, with approximately 80% occurring once and the leading ten covering nearly 3.5%. Material: PBMCs or T cells enriched from blood (not recorded which). These receptor sequences come from a woman aged 55-69 years who had recovered from COVID-19.

This clone has just a few counts. The chain uses TRBV6-5 and TRBJ2-7; D is possibly TRBD2 (7 bases). The germline V and J ends were trimmed by 2 bases and 2 bases, with 10 bases remaining between them. In germline, CDR1 is MNHEY, CDR2 SVGAGI. The CDR3 sequence is 14 residues long. CDR3 in DNA: TGTGCCAGCAGTTACGGGGGGGACACCTACGAGCAGTACTTC. Its translation: CASSYGGDTYEQYF.

The CDR3 sequence is CASRIGESPLHF. The CDR3 coding sequence is TGTGCCAGCAGAATCGGGGAGTCACCCCTCCACTTT. The rearrangement links TRBV2 to TRBJ1-6; D call uncertain. The V and J ends lost 6 bases and 10 bases respectively, with 10 bases between them. The CDR3 loop spans 12 amino acids. Germline assignment: CDR1 SNHLY and CDR2 FYNNEI.

This clone was found a few times. The J gene is TRBJ2-2, the V gene TRBV2; 10 nucleotides match TRBD1. With 7 bases clipped from V and 4 bases from J, the junction kept 9 bases outside the gene matches. Germline V gene sequence: CDR1 SNHLY, CDR2 FYNNEI. The CDR3 has 16 residues. The CDR3 protein is CASKRGQGVVTGELFF. For the CDR3, the DNA is TGTGCCAGCAAACGAGGACAGGGGGTAGTCACCGGGGAGCTGTTTTTT.

V and J are TRBV4-1 and TRBJ2-1; 7 positions match TRBD2. J gave up 1 base and V 1 base, and 4 bases lay outside the gene matches. The CDR3 consists of 16 residues. Per the germline V gene, CDR1 is MGHRA and CDR2 is YSYEKL. CDR3 sequence reads: CASSQVSGVSYNEQFF. Written as DNA, the CDR3 is TGCGCCAGCAGCCAAGTCAGCGGGGTATCCTACAATGAGCAGTTCTTC.

This clone was seen just once. The chain combines TRBV5-1 with TRBJ2-7; tentative D call: TRBD1 (6 bases). This CDR3 comprises 14 residues. Germline CDR1 and CDR2: SGHRS and YFSETQ. V was pared by 0 bases and J by 6 bases, with 13 bases between. The chain's CDR3 is CASSLAETGFEQYF. The CDR3 DNA reads as TGCGCCAGCAGCTTGGCCGAAACAGGGTTCGAGCAGTACTTC.

The chain uses TRBV10-3 and TRBJ2-1; TRBD2 matches at 7 bases. The trim removed 2 bases at V and 5 bases at J, leaving 6 bases unmatched. Germline CDR1 and CDR2: ENHRY and SYGVKD. The CDR3 length is 15 residues. The CDR3 here is CAISEMASGDNEQFF. As DNA, the CDR3 is TGTGCCATCAGTGAGATGGCTAGCGGAGACAATGAGCAGTTCTTC.

This sequence joins TRBV29-1 and TRBJ1-5; no reliable D call. Germline values: CDR1 SQVTM, CDR2 ANQGSEA. Trimming removed 6 bases from V and 5 bases from J, with 17 bases in between. The CDR3 is 14 residues long. The chain's CDR3 is CSVSKAGGDQPQHF. As DNA, the CDR3 is TGCAGCGTCTCTAAAGCGGGAGGCGATCAGCCCCAGCATTTT.

This clone came up a few times. The chain couples TRBV29-1 to TRBJ2-7; tentatively, D is TRBD2 (5 bases). Germline CDR1 and CDR2: SQVTM and ANQGSEA. Trimming pared 4 bases from V and 3 bases from J, leaving 13 bases between. The CDR3 loop spans 13 amino acids. CDR3 DNA sequence: TGCAGCGTTGGGGCAGGAGGCTTCTACGAGCAGTACTTC. This encodes CSVGAGGFYEQYF.

This rearrangement joins TRBV30 to TRBJ1-6; maybe TRBD1 (6 bases). Trimming shortened V by 1 base and J by 4 bases, and 14 bases separated the two germline ends. Germline V gene lookup returns CDR1 GTSNPN and CDR2 SVGIG (reference sequence). This CDR3 spans 16 amino acids. CDR3 in DNA: TGTGCCTGGAGTGCAAGGCAGGGGATTTATAATTCACCCCTCCACTTT. Translated, it gives CAWSARQGIYNSPLHF.

The rearrangement uses TRBV19 and TRBJ2-3, with 7 bases that match TRBD2. Germline assignment: CDR1 LNHDA and CDR2 SQIVND (reference sequence). V was pared by 1 base and J by 8 bases, with 9 bases of the junction left unmatched. The CDR3 contains 15 residues. CDR3 sequence reads: CASSIGGGGGGTQYF. The DNA of the CDR3 is TGTGCCAGTAGTATAGGCGGCGGGGGAGGAGGTACGCAGTATTTT.

The chain links TRBV5-5 to TRBJ1-4; TRBD1 is a possible D gene (6 bases). The CDR3 runs 15 residues. The V gene lost 4 bases and the J gene lost 3 bases, with 13 bases spanning the gap. Germline CDR1 SGHKS, CDR2 YYEKEE (reference sequence). The CDR3 sequence: CASSPQGNPNEKLFF. Written as DNA, the CDR3 is TGTGCCAGCAGCCCACAGGGTAATCCTAATGAAAAACTGTTTTTT.

CDR3 nucleotides: TGTGCCAGCACAGAAAAGGGGCGAAAGAACACCGGGGAGCTGTTTTTT. Residues: CASTEKGRKNTGELFF. The rearrangement joins TRBV21-1 to TRBJ2-2; the table's D call TRBD1 went unverified against the DNA. TRBV21-1 is noted as a pseudogene. The CDR3 sequence is 16 residues long.

This sequence joins TRBV27 and TRBJ2-1, with 9 bases identical to TRBD2. This CDR3 spans 20 amino acids. The V gene end was trimmed by 0 bases and the J gene end by 0 bases; junction bases not matched to a gene: 12. Per the germline V gene, CDR1 is MNHEY and CDR2 is SMNVEV (reference sequence). CDR3 nucleotide sequence: TGTGCCAGCAGTTTATCTTCGGGACTAGCCTGGGAAAGCTCCTACAATGAGCAGTTCTTC. It is translated as CASSLSSGLAWESSYNEQFF.

This clone showed up just a few times. The rearrangement joins TRBV5-1 to TRBJ2-7, with 9 bases lining up with TRBD1. With 1 base clipped from V and 5 bases from J, the junction kept 4 bases outside the gene matches. Germline V gene lookup returns CDR1 SGHRS and CDR2 YFSETQ. This CDR3 is built from 14 residues. CDR3 residues: CASSLKQGADEQYF. In DNA form, the CDR3 reads TGCGCCAGCAGCTTGAAACAGGGGGCGGACGAGCAGTACTTC.

The rearrangement joins TRBV3-1 (or the pseudogene TRBV3-2) to TRBJ2-5; D is perhaps TRBD1 (5 bases). Looked up from germline, CDR1 is LGHDT and CDR2 is YNNKEL (reference sequence). This CDR3 spans 14 amino acids. V was shortened by 1 base and J by 2 bases, with 8 bases between the two germline ends. CDR3 protein: CASSQGGLQETQYF. CDR3 sequence (DNA): TGTGCCAGCAGCCAAGGGGGCTTACAAGAGACCCAGTACTTC.

The genes are TRBV5-4 and TRBJ2-3; no firm D call. Trimming shortened V by 4 bases and J by 1 base, and 4 bases separated the two germline ends. CDR1 is SGHNT, CDR2 YYREEE, per germline (reference sequence). The CDR3 loop spans 12 amino acids. CDR3 in DNA: TGTGCCAGCAGCCCCGGCACAGATACGCAGTATTTT. Translated, it gives CASSPGTDTQYF.

The gene calls are TRBV6-5 and TRBJ2-5; 12 nucleotides agree with TRBD2. Trimming cost V 6 bases and J 4 bases; bases outside gene matches: 3. CDR1 is MNHEY, CDR2 SVGAGI, per germline. The CDR3 runs to 14 residues. The CDR3 region has the DNA TGTGCCAGCAGACCACTAGCGGGGGGAGAGACCCAGTACTTC. Amino acid sequence: CASRPLAGGETQYF.

In nucleotides, the CDR3 is TGCAGCAAGACTAATAACAATGAGCAGTTCTTC. Amino acids: CSKTNNNEQFF. The chain uses TRBV29-1 and TRBJ2-1, with D tentatively TRBD2 (5 bases). Germline V gene lookup returns CDR1 SQVTM and CDR2 ANQGSEA. This CDR3 has 11 amino acids. V lost 8 bases, J lost 5 bases, and 10 bases lay in between.

CDR3 DNA sequence: TGTGCCAGCAGCCTGGGGACAGGACGACTAAACTATGGCTACACCTTC. Its translation is CASSLGTGRLNYGYTF. This chain links TRBV7-9 with TRBJ1-2; TRBD1 matches 8 bases. V was pared by 5 bases and J by 2 bases, with 10 bases of the junction left unmatched. The CDR3 is made up of 16 amino acids. The germline CDR1 and CDR2 sequences are SEHNR and FQNEAQ (reference sequence).

DNA for the CDR3: TGTGCCAGTAGTATCATGGGACAGGGGTCCTATGGCTACACCTTC. It codes for CASSIMGQGSYGYTF. The chain combines TRBV19 with TRBJ1-2; TRBD1 aligns across 10 bases. The CDR3 contains 15 residues. V gave up 3 bases and J gave up 4 bases; unmatched junction bases: 5. CDR1 and CDR2 (germline): LNHDA, SQIVND (reference sequence).

The genes are TRBV4-1 and TRBJ1-6, with 9 positions matching TRBD1. The germline V gene encodes CDR1 MGHRA and CDR2 YSYEKL. This CDR3 is 16 amino acids long. J lost 8 bases, V lost 7 bases, and 12 bases had no gene match. CDR3 protein: CASTPGQGQGYSPLHF. In DNA form, the CDR3 reads TGCGCCAGCACCCCAGGGCAGGGACAGGGATATTCACCCCTCCACTTT.

This rearrangement joins TRBV5-8 to TRBJ2-3, with D unresolved. The CDR3 totals 15 residues. Looked up from germline, CDR1 is SGHTS and CDR2 is YDEGEE. Trimming took 0 bases from V and 2 from J, leaving 10 bases between them. This chain's CDR3 is CASSLEAGFTDTQYF. The CDR3 region has the DNA TGTGCCAGCAGCTTGGAGGCAGGCTTCACAGATACGCAGTATTTT.

The chain is built from TRBV7-8 and TRBJ2-7; D possibly corresponds to TRBD2 (6 bases). V lost 1 base and J 6 bases, leaving 13 bases between the germline ends. The CDR3 totals 14 residues. Germline CDR1 is SGHVS and CDR2 is FQNEAQ. CDR3 sequence: CASSLGDGGAEQYF. The CDR3 nucleotides are TGTGCCAGCAGCTTAGGGGACGGAGGGGCCGAGCAGTACTTC.

The sample holds one count of this clone. The chain uses TRBV7-3 and TRBJ2-5; TRBD1 matches at 10 bases. The germline gives CDR1 SGHTA, CDR2 FQGTGA. The trim removed 5 bases at V and 5 bases at J, leaving 8 bases unmatched. There are 15 residues in the CDR3. The DNA for the CDR3 is TGTGCCAGCAGCACTGGGCCGGGACAGGGGGAGACCCAGTACTTC. This gives the protein CASSTGPGQGETQYF.